The 5 T cell receptor beta chains below come from one sample, sequenced in a study of blood T cell repertoires in COVID-19. Data came from immunoSEQ multiplex PCR; TCRdb stores just in-frame clones and leaves some out. The sample has about 170,000 clones, around nine tenths seen once. Material for sequencing was peripheral blood. These receptors originate from a man aged 45 to 65 who had recovered from COVID-19.

The rearrangement joins TRBV28 to TRBJ2-3; maybe TRBD2 (7 bases). The V and J ends lost 7 bases and 1 base respectively, with 15 bases between them. Germline V CDR1 and CDR2: MDHEN, SYDVKM. The CDR3 extends over 15 amino acids. The CDR3 loop is CASNPGGAGTDTQYF. The CDR3 DNA reads TGTGCCAGCAATCCGGGGGGCGCGGGCACAGATACGCAGTATTTT.

This clone came up once. V gene TRBV24-1 combines with J gene TRBJ1-1; a possible D gene is TRBD1 (6 bases). V lost 2 bases, J lost 4 bases, and 7 bases lay in between. Germline assignment: CDR1 KGHDR and CDR2 SFDVKD. This CDR3 is built from 13 residues. CDR3 amino acids: CATSDWGRTEAFF. The DNA for the CDR3 is TGTGCCACCAGTGATTGGGGGCGCACTGAAGCTTTCTTT.

This clone was detected a few times. V is TRBV3-1 (or the pseudogene TRBV3-2) and J is TRBJ1-5, with TRBD1 matching 8 bases. J was trimmed by 6 bases and V by 1 base; bases with no gene match: 5. The CDR3 runs to 15 residues. Germline assignment: CDR1 LGHDT and CDR2 YNNKEL (reference sequence). The CDR3 DNA reads as TGTGCCAGCAGCCAAGCAGGGGGCAGGGGTCAGCCCCAGCATTTT. Encoded protein: CASSQAGGRGQPQHF.

This chain uses TRBV12-5 with TRBJ1-1; TRBD1 might be the D (5 bases). V lost 0 bases to trimming and J lost 0 bases, with 8 bases between them. This CDR3 region has 15 residues. Looked up from germline, CDR1 is LGHNT and CDR2 is FRNRAP. As DNA, the CDR3 is TGTGCTAGTGGTTTGGTAGGACAAATGAACACTGAAGCTTTCTTT. Amino acids: CASGLVGQMNTEAFF.

This clone occurred once. The chain employs TRBV4-2 and TRBJ2-3, with 8 bases identical to TRBD2. Per the germline V gene, CDR1 is LGHNA and CDR2 is YNFKEQ. V shed 1 base and J 7 bases; nucleotides not matched to a gene: 10. CDR3 length equals 16 residues. This CDR3 reads CASSQVPGGEYHTQYF. The CDR3 DNA follows: TGTGCCAGCAGCCAAGTCCCGGGGGGGGAGTATCATACGCAGTATTTT.